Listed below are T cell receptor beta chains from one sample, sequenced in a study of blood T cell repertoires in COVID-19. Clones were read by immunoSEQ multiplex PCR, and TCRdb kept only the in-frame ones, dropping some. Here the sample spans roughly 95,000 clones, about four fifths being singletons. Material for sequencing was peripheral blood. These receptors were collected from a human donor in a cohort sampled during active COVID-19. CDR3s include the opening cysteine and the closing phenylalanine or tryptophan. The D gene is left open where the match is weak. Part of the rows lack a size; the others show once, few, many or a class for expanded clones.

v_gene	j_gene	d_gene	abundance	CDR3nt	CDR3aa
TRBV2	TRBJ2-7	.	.	TGTGCCAGCAGTCCCCCAGGGACACTGACCTACGAGCAGTACTTC	CASSPPGTLTYEQYF
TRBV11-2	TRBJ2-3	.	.	TGTGCCAGCAGCTTAGGTTACAATCAACGTGTGGATACGCAGTATTTT	CASSLGYNQRVDTQYF
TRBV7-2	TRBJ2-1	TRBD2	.	TGTGCCAGCAGCCCACTAGCGGGGCTAAACAATGAGCAGTTCTTC	CASSPLAGLNNEQFF
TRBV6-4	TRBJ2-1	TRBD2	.	TGTGCCAGCAGACAGGGACTAGCGGGAAATTGGGATGAGCAGTTCTTC	CASRQGLAGNWDEQFF
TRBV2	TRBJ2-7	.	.	TGTGCCAGCAGTGATGCCGAATGGAGGCTTCACGAGCAGTACTTC	CASSDAEWRLHEQYF
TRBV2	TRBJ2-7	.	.	TGTGCCAGCAGTCCACCGGGACACAACTCCTACGAGCAGTACTTC	CASSPPGHNSYEQYF
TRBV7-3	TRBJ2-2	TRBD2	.	TGTGCCAGCAGCCTCGTGAGCGGGGAAGTCGGGGAGCTGTTTTTT	CASSLVSGEVGELFF
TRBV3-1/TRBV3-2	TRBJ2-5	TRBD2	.	TGTGCCAGCAGCCAAGAAAAACCTTGGACTAGCGACAAACACGGGCAAGAGACCCAGTACTTC	CASSQEKPWTSDKHGQETQYF
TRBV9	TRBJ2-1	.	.	TGTGCCAGCAGCGTAGGACAGAGCTTCAATGAGCAGTTCTTC	CASSVGQSFNEQFF
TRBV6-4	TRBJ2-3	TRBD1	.	TGTGCCAGCAGTGGTGGACAGGCAGATACGCAGTATTTT	CASSGGQADTQYF
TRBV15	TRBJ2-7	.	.	TGTGCCACCAGCAGAGATCAGGTCAGCTCCTACGAGCAGTACTTC	CATSRDQVSSYEQYF
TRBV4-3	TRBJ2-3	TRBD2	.	TGCGCCAGCAGCCAAGGACTAGCGGGGGGCAGGGATACGCAGTATTTT	CASSQGLAGGRDTQYF
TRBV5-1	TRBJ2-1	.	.	TGCGCCAGCAGCTGGTATAGCGGAAGCTCCTACAATGAGCAGTTCTTC	CASSWYSGSSYNEQFF
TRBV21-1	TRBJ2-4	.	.	TGTGCCAGCAGCAAATTGAGCGTGACCAAAAACATTCAGTACTTC	CASSKLSVTKNIQYF
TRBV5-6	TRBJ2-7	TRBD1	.	TGTGCCAGCAGACAGGGGTCCGAGCAGTACTTC	CASRQGSEQYF
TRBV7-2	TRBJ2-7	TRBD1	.	TGTGCCAGCAGCGTACCCGGGACAGGGGCGTACGAGCAGTACTTC	CASSVPGTGAYEQYF
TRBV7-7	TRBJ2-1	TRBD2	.	TGTGCTAGCAGCGGGGCCGACAATGAGCAGTTCTTC	CASSGADNEQFF
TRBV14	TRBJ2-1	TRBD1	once	TGTGCCAGCAGCTCGACAGGGAACTCCTACAATGAGCAGTTCTTC	CASSSTGNSYNEQFF
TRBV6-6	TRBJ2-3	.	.	TGTGCCAGCAGTCTCCGACGGGAGCCGGGAGATACGCAGTATTTT	CASSLRREPGDTQYF
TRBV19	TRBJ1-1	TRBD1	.	TGTGCCAGTAGCCAACAGGGGGTGAACACTGAAGCTTTCTTT	CASSQQGVNTEAFF
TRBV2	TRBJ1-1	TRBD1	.	TGTGCCAGCAGTGAGATGGACAGGGAGGGTGAAGCTTTCTTT	CASSEMDREGEAFF
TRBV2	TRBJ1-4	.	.	TGTGCCAGCAGCAGGGTTAATGAAAAACTGTTTTTT	CASSRVNEKLFF
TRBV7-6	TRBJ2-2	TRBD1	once	TGTGCCAGCCGCCCCGGGACAGACACCGGGGAGCTGTTTTTT	CASRPGTDTGELFF
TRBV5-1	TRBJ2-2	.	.	TGCGCCAGCAGCTTGGGAGGGGGCACCGGGGAGCTGTTTTTT	CASSLGGGTGELFF
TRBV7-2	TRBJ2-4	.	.	TGTGCCAGCAGCTCTCAGGGTACGCTAGCCAAAAACATTCAGTACTTC	CASSSQGTLAKNIQYF
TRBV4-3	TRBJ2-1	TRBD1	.	TGCGCCAGCAGCCAAGGGGAACAGGGGTGGGTCAATGAGCAGTTCTTC	CASSQGEQGWVNEQFF
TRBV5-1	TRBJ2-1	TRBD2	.	TGCGCCAGCAGACAAAACCTAGCGGGGGGCGGGTATGAGCAGTTCTTC	CASRQNLAGGGYEQFF
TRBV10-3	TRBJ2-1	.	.	TGTGCCATCAGTGAAGGCGGAGCCTACAATGAGCAGTTCTTC	CAISEGGAYNEQFF
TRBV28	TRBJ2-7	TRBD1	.	TGTGCCAGCAGCGCGCCGGGACAGGGGGTGAGGGAGCAGTACTTC	CASSAPGQGVREQYF
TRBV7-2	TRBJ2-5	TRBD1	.	TGTGCCAGCAGCCCAGTACAGGGGGCCGGAGAGACCCAGTACTTC	CASSPVQGAGETQYF
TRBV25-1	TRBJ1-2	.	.	TGTGCCAGCAGTGAAAGTTATCGGGGCTACACCTTC	CASSESYRGYTF
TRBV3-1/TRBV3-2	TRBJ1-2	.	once	TGTGCCAGCAGCCAAGTCGGGGGGGAGGTTGGCTACACCTTC	CASSQVGGEVGYTF
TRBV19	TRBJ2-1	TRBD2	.	TGTGCCAGTATCTCTAAGGGACTAGCGGGAGCACATGAGCAGTTCTTC	CASISKGLAGAHEQFF
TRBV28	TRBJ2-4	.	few	TGTGCCAGCAGTTCCGGGGGGCGATACATTCAGTACTTC	CASSSGGRYIQYF
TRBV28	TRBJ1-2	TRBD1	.	TGTGCCAGCAGTTTAAACCCAGGGACAGGGAGGTTTGGCTACACCTTC	CASSLNPGTGRFGYTF
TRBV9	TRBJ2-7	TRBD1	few	TGTGCCAGCAGCGTAGGGGACAGCTACTCCTACGAGCAGTACTTC	CASSVGDSYSYEQYF
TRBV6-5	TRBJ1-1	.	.	TGTGCCAGCAGTTTCAGGGAAATGAACACTGAAGCTTTCTTT	CASSFREMNTEAFF
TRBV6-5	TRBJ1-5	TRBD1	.	TGTGCCAGCAGTTCGACAGGGTCCAATCAGCCCCAGCATTTT	CASSSTGSNQPQHF
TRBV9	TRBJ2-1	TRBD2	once	TGTGCCAGCAGCGTTTCTAGCGGGGGATCATACAATGAGCAGTTCTTC	CASSVSSGGSYNEQFF
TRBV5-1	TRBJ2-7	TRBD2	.	TGCGCCAGCAGCTTGGTGGCGGGGGCCTACGAGCAGTACTTC	CASSLVAGAYEQYF
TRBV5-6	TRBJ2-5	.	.	TGTGCCAGCAGCTTGGGCGGCAGGGGCGTACAAGAGACCCAGTACTTC	CASSLGGRGVQETQYF